The next 15 T cell receptor beta chains were all read from a single sample in a study of control samples from healthy donors and cancer patients. Method: immunoSEQ multiplex PCR; TCRdb's copy keeps in-frame clones and lacks some. The repertoire has about 160,000 clones, around nine tenths of them found once; the top ten carry approximately 12%. The sample taken for sequencing was blood. These TCRs come from a man aged 25 to 45 in good health.

The V gene is TRBV7-2, the J gene TRBJ1-2; 7 bases align to TRBD1. Unmatched junction bases numbered 6, after V lost 0 bases and J lost 2 bases. Germline assignment: CDR1 SGHTA and CDR2 FQGNSA. The CDR3 is made up of 16 amino acids. This chain's CDR3 is CASSLATTGANYGYTF. The CDR3 DNA sequence: TGTGCCAGCAGCTTAGCCACCACAGGGGCCAACTATGGCTACACCTTC. The variable domain in full, completed from reference TRBV7-2 and TRBJ1-2, reads GAGVSQSPSNKVTEKGKDVELRCDPISGHTALYWYRQSLGQGLEFLIYFQGNSAPDKSGLPSDRFSAERTGGSVSTLTIQRTQQEDSAVYLCASSLATTGANYGYTFGSGTRLTVV.

The chain has TRBV29-1 and TRBJ1-1; perhaps TRBD1 as D (5 bases). CDR1 is SQVTM and CDR2 is ANQGSEA in the germline V gene. Trimming stripped 7 bases from V and 0 bases from J, with 12 bases between. The CDR3 runs to 13 residues. CDR3 bases: TGCAGCGGGGAACAGGAGCTGAACACTGAAGCTTTCTTT. Its protein is CSGEQELNTEAFF.

The chain links TRBV12-3 or TRBV12-4 to TRBJ1-2; D gene uncertain. The CDR3 runs 13 residues. V was shortened by 6 bases and J by 8 bases, with 16 bases between the two germline ends. CDR3 DNA: TGTGCCAGCAGAGTAGTTGGCAGACGGGGCTACACCTTC. Translation: CASRVVGRRGYTF.

The J gene is TRBJ2-5, the V gene TRBV6-2 or TRBV6-3; D remains ambiguous. Germline V gene data show CDR1 as MNHEY and CDR2 as SVGEGT. The CDR3 sequence is 12 residues long. V lost 5 bases, J lost 5 bases, and 9 bases lay in between. This CDR3 reads CASSPGAETQYF. The CDR3 nucleotides read TGTGCCAGCAGTCCAGGTGCGGAGACCCAGTACTTC.

This chain joins TRBV27 and TRBJ1-1; D remains unclear. V lost 4 bases and J lost 6, with 21 bases in between. Germline V gene lookup returns CDR1 MNHEY and CDR2 SMNVEV (reference sequence). The CDR3 is 16 residues long. The CDR3 coding sequence is TGTGCCAGCAGTTCGTTCACGGTGCCCATCGTGGCTGAAGCTTTCTTT. Encoded protein: CASSSFTVPIVAEAFF.

This sequence joins TRBV11-3 and TRBJ2-7; 9 nucleotides line up with TRBD2. V was clipped by 5 bases and J by 1 base; unmatched bases: 3. This CDR3 has 14 amino acids. Germline-derived CDR1 and CDR2 are SGHNT and YENEEA. The CDR3 reads CASSAGGGSYEQYF. As DNA, the CDR3 is TGTGCCAGCAGCGCGGGGGGGGGATCCTACGAGCAGTACTTC.

This chain joins TRBV12-3 or TRBV12-4 and TRBJ2-1; D is unresolved. The CDR3 has 12 amino acids. Trimming shortened V by 6 bases and J by 8 bases, and 11 bases separated the two germline ends. The CDR3 nucleotides read TGTGCCAGCAGCTCCGACTCCCATGAGCAGTTCTTC. It is translated as CASSSDSHEQFF.

This chain joins TRBV11-2 and TRBJ2-1; 8 positions agree with TRBD2. CDR3 length: 14 residues. Trimming took 2 bases from V and 6 from J; bases not matched to a gene: 3. Germline V CDR1 and CDR2: SGHAT, FQNNGV. Here the CDR3 reads CASSLRLAINEQFF. In nucleotides, the CDR3 is TGTGCCAGCAGCTTAAGACTAGCGATCAATGAGCAGTTCTTC.

V and J are TRBV13 and TRBJ2-1; D remains unclear. The CDR3 length is 11 residues. Germline V gene data show CDR1 as PRHDT and CDR2 as FYEKMQ (reference sequence). Deletions cut 5 bases from V and 7 bases from J, with 6 bases between. In DNA, the CDR3 is TGTGCCAGCAGCACAGCAAATGAGCAGTTCTTC. Its protein product is CASSTANEQFF.

This clone was seen a single time. This chain uses TRBV9 with TRBJ1-4; unclear D gene. The CDR3 runs to 17 residues. CDR1 and CDR2 from the germline V gene are SGDLS and YYNGEE. The V end lost 3 bases, the J end lost 3 bases, and 18 bases lay between the germline ends. CDR3 in DNA: TGTGCCAGCAGCGCCCGCGGAGGGCTAAGCTCTAATGAAAAACTGTTTTTT. It encodes CASSARGGLSSNEKLFF.

The chain recombines TRBV7-9 with TRBJ2-7; D may correspond to TRBD1 or TRBD2 (7 bases each). Germline V gene sequence: CDR1 SEHNR, CDR2 FQNEAQ (reference sequence). This CDR3 contains 16 residues. The V gene lost 3 bases and the J gene lost 6 bases, with 21 bases spanning the gap. CDR3 coding DNA: TGTGCCAGCAGCTTCGGGGGGACGACAGGGTTAGGCGAGCAGTACTTC. Amino acid sequence: CASSFGGTTGLGEQYF.

The rearrangement uses TRBV27 and TRBJ1-2; 7 bases are a match to TRBD1. The CDR3 sequence is 14 residues long. CDR1 and CDR2 (germline): MNHEY, SMNVEV (reference sequence). The trim removed 3 bases at V and 3 bases at J, leaving 4 bases unmatched. The CDR3 DNA reads as TGTGCCAGCAGTTTCAGGGGGGGGTACTATGGCTACACCTTC. Amino acid sequence: CASSFRGGYYGYTF.

The chain uses TRBV5-1 and TRBJ2-3; possibly TRBD1 for D (6 bases). Germline V lookup: CDR1 SGHRS, CDR2 YFSETQ. The ends were cut back, 4 bases at V and 0 bases at J, with 15 bases in the middle. CDR3 length equals 16 residues. In nucleotides, the CDR3 is TGCGCCAGCAGCATCGGGACAACGGCTAGCACAGATACGCAGTATTTT. Protein sequence: CASSIGTTASTDTQYF.

The V gene is TRBV18, the J gene TRBJ1-5; D might be TRBD1 (6 bases). Trimming left V 4 bases short and J 0 bases short, with 10 bases between. The CDR3 is 15 amino acids. In germline, CDR1 is KGHSH, CDR2 LQKENI. CDR3 DNA: TGTGCCAGCTCACTTAAGACAGGTAGCAATCAGCCCCAGCATTTT. It yields the protein CASSLKTGSNQPQHF. Full variable domain (missing parts from reference TRBV18 and TRBJ1-5): NAGVMQNPRHLVRRRGQEARLRCSPMKGHSHVYWYRQLPEEGLKFMVYLQKENIIDESGMPKERFSAEFPKEGPSILRIQQVVRGDSAAYFCASSLKTGSNQPQHFGDGTRLSIL.

J is TRBJ2-3 and V is TRBV9, with unresolved D. Germline CDR1 SGDLS, CDR2 YYNGEE. The length of the CDR3 is 17 residues. Trimming cost V 4 bases and J 2 bases, with 20 bases left between them. The CDR3 here is CASSSDRSPFFTDTQYF. The CDR3 nucleotides read TGTGCCAGCAGCTCCGACCGATCTCCGTTTTTCACAGATACGCAGTATTTT.